The clone carrying this T cell receptor beta chain occurred once. Its matching antigen is unknown. CDR1 is SEHNR, CDR2 FQNEAQ, per germline (reference sequence). There are 17 residues in the CDR3. Trimming removed 2 bases from V and 1 base from J, with 17 bases in between. Naive CD8 cells were CD45RO-negative, positively selected for CCR7, excluding terminally differentiated effector memory CD45RA+ cells. Data came from immunoSEQ multiplex PCR; TCRdb stores just in-frame clones and leaves some out. The sample has more than 600,000 clones, just over 90% seen once. The data stem from a study of shared clonotypes between healthy human individuals. Study-level findings and limits: On the whole, naive subsets had larger estimated richness than memory subsets had. Non-shared clonotypes displayed generation probabilities falling below those of clonotypes present in all four donors. The study sampled only blood, and tissue repertoires likely differ.

Sequencing was done on a sample of naive CD8+ T cells sorted from blood. The J gene is TRBJ1-1, the V gene TRBV7-9; possible D gene TRBD1, 6 bases. This TCR derives from a man aged 25 to 40 in good health. The CDR3 protein is CASSLTGRGRGNTEAFF. The CDR3 nucleotides read TGTGCCAGCAGCTTAACGGGCCGGGGGCGAGGGAACACTGAAGCTTTCTTT.